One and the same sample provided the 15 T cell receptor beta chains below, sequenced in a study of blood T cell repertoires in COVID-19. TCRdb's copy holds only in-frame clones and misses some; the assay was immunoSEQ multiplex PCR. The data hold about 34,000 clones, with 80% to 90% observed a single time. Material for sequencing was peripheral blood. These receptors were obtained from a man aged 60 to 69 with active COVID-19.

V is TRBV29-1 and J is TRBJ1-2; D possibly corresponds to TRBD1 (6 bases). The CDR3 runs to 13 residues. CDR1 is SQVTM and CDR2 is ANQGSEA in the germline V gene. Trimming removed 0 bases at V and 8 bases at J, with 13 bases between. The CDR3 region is CSVEDGRGRGYTF. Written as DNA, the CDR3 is TGCAGCGTTGAAGATGGGAGGGGGAGAGGCTACACCTTC.

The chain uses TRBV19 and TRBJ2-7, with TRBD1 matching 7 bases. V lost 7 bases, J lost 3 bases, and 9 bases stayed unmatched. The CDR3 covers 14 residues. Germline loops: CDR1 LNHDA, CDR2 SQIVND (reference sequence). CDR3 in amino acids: CASTPSTGVYEQYF. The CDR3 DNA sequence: TGTGCCAGTACCCCCAGTACAGGGGTCTACGAGCAGTACTTC.

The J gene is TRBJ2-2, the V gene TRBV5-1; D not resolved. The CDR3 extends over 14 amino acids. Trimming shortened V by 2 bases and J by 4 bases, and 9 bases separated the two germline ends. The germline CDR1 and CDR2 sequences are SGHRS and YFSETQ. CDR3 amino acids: CASSLSTPTGELFF. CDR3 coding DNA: TGCGCCAGCAGCTTAAGTACACCCACCGGGGAGCTGTTTTTT.

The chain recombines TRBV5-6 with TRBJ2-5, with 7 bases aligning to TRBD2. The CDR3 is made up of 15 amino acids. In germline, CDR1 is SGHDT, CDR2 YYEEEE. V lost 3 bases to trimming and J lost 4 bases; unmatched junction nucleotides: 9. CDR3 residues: CASSSEGTMRETQYF. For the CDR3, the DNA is TGTGCCAGCAGCTCGGAAGGGACTATGAGAGAGACCCAGTACTTC.

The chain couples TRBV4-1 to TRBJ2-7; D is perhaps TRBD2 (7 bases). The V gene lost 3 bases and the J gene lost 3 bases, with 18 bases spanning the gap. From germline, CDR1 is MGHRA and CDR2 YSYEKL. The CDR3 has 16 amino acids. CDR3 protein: CASSHGGAGVGYEQYF. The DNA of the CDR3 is TGCGCCAGCAGCCATGGGGGGGCAGGGGTGGGCTACGAGCAGTACTTC.

The CDR3 bases are TGTGCCACCAGCAGAGATCTGGGGCAGGGTAACGAGCAGTACTTC. Protein sequence: CATSRDLGQGNEQYF. The rearrangement joins TRBV15 to TRBJ2-7; TRBD1 might be the D (5 bases). The CDR3 length is 15 residues. V dropped 0 bases and J dropped 5 bases, with 14 bases sitting between them. Germline CDR1 and CDR2: LNHNV and YYDKDF (reference sequence).

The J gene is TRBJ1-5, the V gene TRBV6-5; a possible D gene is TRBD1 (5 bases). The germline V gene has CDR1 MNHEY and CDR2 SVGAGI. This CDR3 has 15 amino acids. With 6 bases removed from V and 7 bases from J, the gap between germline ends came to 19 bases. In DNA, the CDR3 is TGTGCCAGCAGCCAGACAGCCAACAGGAACCAGCCCCAGCATTTT. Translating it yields CASSQTANRNQPQHF.

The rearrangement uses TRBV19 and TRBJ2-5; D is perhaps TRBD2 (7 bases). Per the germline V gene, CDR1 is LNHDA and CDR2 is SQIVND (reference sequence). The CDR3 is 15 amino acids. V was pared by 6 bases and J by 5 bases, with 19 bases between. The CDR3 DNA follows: TGTGCCAGTAGCCTTCGCCGGGGGGCAGGGGAGACCCAGTACTTC. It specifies CASSLRRGAGETQYF.

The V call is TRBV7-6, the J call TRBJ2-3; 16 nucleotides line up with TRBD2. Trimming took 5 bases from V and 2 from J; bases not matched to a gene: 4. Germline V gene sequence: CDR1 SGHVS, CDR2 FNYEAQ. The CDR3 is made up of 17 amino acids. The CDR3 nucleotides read TGTGCCAGCAGCGAGGGACTAGCGGGAGGGGCCACAGATACGCAGTATTTT. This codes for CASSEGLAGGATDTQYF. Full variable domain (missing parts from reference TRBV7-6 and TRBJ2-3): GAGVSQSPRYKVTKRGQDVALRCDPISGHVSLYWYRQALGQGPEFLTYFNYEAQQDKSGLPNDRFSAERPEGSISTLTIQRTEQRDSAMYRCASSEGLAGGATDTQYFGPGTRLTVL.

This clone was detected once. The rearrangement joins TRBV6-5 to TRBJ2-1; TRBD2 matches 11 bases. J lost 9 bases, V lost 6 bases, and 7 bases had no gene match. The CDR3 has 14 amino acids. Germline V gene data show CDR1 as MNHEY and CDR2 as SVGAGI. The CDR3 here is CASRTGLAGIEQFF. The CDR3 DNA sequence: TGTGCCAGCAGAACAGGACTAGCGGGTATTGAGCAGTTCTTC.

The CDR3 region is CASRDRGAATDTQYF. The CDR3 bases are TGTGCCAGTAGGGACAGGGGGGCGGCTACAGATACGCAGTATTTT. V gene TRBV19 combines with J gene TRBJ2-3; 10 bases fit TRBD1. The CDR3 contains 15 residues. V shed 6 bases and J 3 bases; nucleotides not matched to a gene: 6. The germline V gene encodes CDR1 LNHDA and CDR2 SQIVND (reference sequence).

The CDR3 DNA follows: TGTGCCAGCAGTTACTCCAGAGGGTCGGTCTATGGCTACACCTTC. Its protein product is CASSYSRGSVYGYTF. This sequence joins TRBV6-2 or TRBV6-3 and TRBJ1-2; unclear D gene. Trimming stripped 0 bases from V and 4 bases from J, with 12 bases between. Germline CDR1 MNHEY, CDR2 SVGEGT. This CDR3 is 15 amino acids long.

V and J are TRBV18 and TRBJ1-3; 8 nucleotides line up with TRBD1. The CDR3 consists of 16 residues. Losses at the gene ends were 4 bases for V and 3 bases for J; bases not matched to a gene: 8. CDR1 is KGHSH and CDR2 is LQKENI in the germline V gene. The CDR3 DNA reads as TGTGCCAGCTCACTATCCAGGGGGCGATTTGGAAACACCATATATTTT. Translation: CASSLSRGRFGNTIYF. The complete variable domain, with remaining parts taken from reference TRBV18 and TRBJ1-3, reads NAGVMQNPRHLVRRRGQEARLRCSPMKGHSHVYWYRQLPEEGLKFMVYLQKENIIDESGMPKERFSAEFPKEGPSILRIQQVVRGDSAAYFCASSLSRGRFGNTIYFGEGSWLTVV.

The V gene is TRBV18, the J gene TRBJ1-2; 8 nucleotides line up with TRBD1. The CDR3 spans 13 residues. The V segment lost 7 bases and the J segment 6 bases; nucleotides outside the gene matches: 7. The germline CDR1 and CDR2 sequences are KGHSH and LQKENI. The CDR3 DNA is TGTGCCAGCTTAGGGACAGGCGCGGATGGCTACACCTTC. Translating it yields CASLGTGADGYTF.

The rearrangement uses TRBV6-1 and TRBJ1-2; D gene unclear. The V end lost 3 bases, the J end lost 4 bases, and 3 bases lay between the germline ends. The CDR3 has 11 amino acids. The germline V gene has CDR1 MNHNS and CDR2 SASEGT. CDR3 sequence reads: CASSDSYGYTF. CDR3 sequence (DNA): TGTGCCAGCAGTGACAGCTATGGCTACACCTTC.